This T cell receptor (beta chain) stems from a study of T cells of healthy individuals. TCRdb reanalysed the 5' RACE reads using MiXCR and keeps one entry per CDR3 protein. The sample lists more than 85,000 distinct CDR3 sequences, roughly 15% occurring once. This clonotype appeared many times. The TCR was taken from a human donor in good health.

Here the CDR3 reads CASSSKQNIQYF. CDR3 nucleotides: TGTGCCAGCAGCAGTAAACAAAACATTCAGTACTTC. The chain carries TRBV7-9 and TRBJ2-4; D is ambiguous. The length of the CDR3 is 12 residues. Trimming stripped 5 bases from V and 5 bases from J, with 7 bases between. CDR1 is SEHNR and CDR2 is FQNEAQ in the germline V gene (reference sequence).